The entry below describes one T cell receptor beta chain. This record comes from a study of blood T cell repertoires in COVID-19. V lost 3 bases and J 5 bases, leaving 14 bases between the germline ends. Germline assignment: CDR1 LNHDA and CDR2 SQIVND (reference sequence). The CDR3 is 14 residues long. Libraries were prepared by immunoSEQ multiplex PCR; TCRdb keeps only in-frame clonotypes and omits some of them. The sample lists about 63,000 clones, around 80% seen once, with about 32% in the top ten. Material: peripheral blood. This clonotype was sampled from a human donor in a cohort sampled during active COVID-19. The chain combines TRBV19 with TRBJ2-7, with a weak D call TRBD1 (6 bases). CDR3 nucleotide sequence: TGTGCCAGTAGTATCTTACAGGGTTGGGACGAGCAGTACTTC. Translation gives CASSILQGWDEQYF.